The 2 T cell receptor beta chains below all came from one sample that was sequenced in a study of beta chain features in type 1 diabetes (dated by TCRdb to the late 2010s). The library relied on the immunoSEQ multiplex PCR assay. The entire amount of isolated RNA was reverse transcribed using the High Capacity cDNA Reverse Transcription Kit, so the sequenced TCRB transcripts were expressed ones. Sourced from immuneACCESS, this table was stored by TCRdb with only in-frame sequences that have V and J called. A share of the clones is absent; for the studies checked, an unresolved V gene accounts for under half, and the remainder has no known explanation. The sample has more than 150,000 clones on record, approximately 9% of them singletons. Clones ranked in the top ten supply less than 3% of the sample. Sample: central memory CD4+ T cells from blood. The source is a woman in her late teens or twenties in good health.

V and J are TRBV2 and TRBJ1-2; D not certain. V lost 5 bases and J lost 7, with 8 bases in between. The CDR3 runs 11 residues. Per germline, CDR1 SNHLY and CDR2 FYNNEI. CDR3 nucleotides: TGTGCCAGCAGTTCCACCAGTGGCTACACCTTC. This encodes CASSSTSGYTF.

This clone came up a few times. The chain combines TRBV2 with TRBJ2-2; 9 bases agree with TRBD2. V lost 5 bases, J lost 5 bases, and 6 bases stayed unmatched. CDR1 is SNHLY, CDR2 FYNNEI, per germline. The CDR3 has 15 residues. CDR3 sequence (DNA): TGTGCCAGCAGTCTTACTAGCGGGCCGACCGGGGAGCTGTTTTTT. As protein: CASSLTSGPTGELFF.